The 11 T cell receptor beta chains presented below share a single source sample, sequenced in a study of OX40 agonist ivuxolimab in advanced cancers. Generated by immunoSEQ multiplex PCR, the TCRdb table keeps only in-frame clones and is missing some. Here the sample spans some 39,000 clones, 81% being singletons. The sequences come from CD4+ or CD8+ T cells sorted from blood, collected in a trial of the OX40 agonist ivuxolimab. The receptor set was obtained from an adult with an advanced solid tumor such as melanoma, head and neck, liver or kidney cancer.

The V and J genes are TRBV6-1 and TRBJ2-2; unclear D gene. The germline V gene encodes CDR1 MNHNS and CDR2 SASEGT. The CDR3 covers 13 residues. V was shortened by 2 bases and J by 6 bases, with 7 bases between the two germline ends. The DNA of the CDR3 is TGTGCCAGCAGTGAACTGGGCGCCGGGGAGCTGTTTTTT. The encoded protein is CASSELGAGELFF.

The V call is TRBV5-5, the J call TRBJ1-1; D remains ambiguous. The CDR3 extends over 11 amino acids. Per germline, CDR1 SGHKS and CDR2 YYEKEE (reference sequence). Trimming pared 0 bases from V and 9 bases from J, leaving 6 bases between. DNA of the CDR3: TGTGCCAGCAGCTTGGTAGGGAAAGCTTTCTTT. It translates to CASSLVGKAFF.

This clone has only a few counts. The chain uses TRBV11-3 and TRBJ2-3; 10 nucleotides agree with TRBD2. The CDR3 has 14 amino acids. V shed 4 bases and J 5 bases; nucleotides not matched to a gene: 3. CDR1 is SGHNT and CDR2 is YENEEA in the germline V gene. The CDR3 is CASSSLAGVDTQYF. The CDR3 DNA follows: TGTGCCAGCAGCTCCCTAGCGGGAGTAGATACGCAGTATTTT.

The V and J genes are TRBV6-1 and TRBJ1-1; no clear D gene. Looked up from germline, CDR1 is MNHNS and CDR2 is SASEGT. CDR3 length: 17 amino acids. V lost 1 base to trimming and J lost 3 bases, with 18 bases between them. Here the CDR3 DNA reads TGTGCCAGCAGTGAAGAGTTCATGGGTGTAAGTCACACTGAAGCTTTCTTT. Translating gives CASSEEFMGVSHTEAFF.

V and J are TRBV5-1 and TRBJ2-5; D is undetermined. The CDR3 is made up of 13 amino acids. Per the germline V gene, CDR1 is SGHRS and CDR2 is YFSETQ. Trimming removed 5 bases at V and 4 bases at J, with 12 bases between. The CDR3 DNA sequence: TGCGCCAGCAGAGAACCCCCCACAGAGACCCAGTACTTC. Translated, it gives CASREPPTETQYF.

In its sample, this clone was seen a few times. The chain is built from TRBV7-9 and TRBJ1-1; D perhaps matches TRBD1 (5 bases). Trimming removed 1 base at V and 0 bases at J, with 9 bases between. Germline assignment: CDR1 SEHNR and CDR2 FQNEAQ (reference sequence). This CDR3 spans 15 amino acids. The CDR3 spells CASSLVSGMNTEAFF. The CDR3 DNA reads as TGTGCCAGCAGCTTAGTTTCAGGGATGAACACTGAAGCTTTCTTT.

This clone was counted only a few times. This chain uses TRBV5-1 with TRBJ2-1; D is undetermined. The CDR3 extends over 12 amino acids. In germline, CDR1 is SGHRS, CDR2 YFSETQ. V lost 0 bases and J lost 9, with 7 bases in between. The CDR3 sequence: CASSLEVGEQFF. CDR3 nucleotides: TGCGCCAGCAGCTTGGAGGTAGGTGAGCAGTTCTTC.

The V call is TRBV9, the J call TRBJ2-3; no firm D call. This CDR3 has 10 residues. Germline CDR1 and CDR2: SGDLS and YYNGEE. The V and J ends lost 9 bases and 4 bases respectively, with 6 bases between them. CDR3 loop: CATTPDTQYF. CDR3 nucleotides: TGTGCCACTACCCCAGATACGCAGTATTTT.

This clone was observed a single time. This chain joins TRBV6-5 and TRBJ2-3; tentatively, D is TRBD2 (5 bases). V was pared by 2 bases and J by 4 bases, with 13 bases between. Germline V gives CDR1 MNHEY, CDR2 SVGAGI. The CDR3 runs 15 residues. This CDR3 is CASSYQASTSDTQYF. The CDR3 nucleotides are TGTGCCAGCAGTTACCAGGCTAGCACCTCAGATACGCAGTATTTT.

This chain joins TRBV5-1 and TRBJ2-1; D is perhaps TRBD1 (6 bases). The CDR3 runs 15 residues. In germline, CDR1 is SGHRS, CDR2 YFSETQ. V lost 0 bases, J lost 12 bases, and 19 bases lay in between. CDR3 sequence: CASSLGASGASGQFF. DNA of the CDR3: TGCGCCAGCAGCTTGGGAGCGTCAGGGGCCTCGGGGCAGTTCTTC.

The rearrangement joins TRBV11-2 to TRBJ2-7; possible D gene TRBD2, 6 bases. The V gene lost 1 base and the J gene lost 3 bases, with 7 bases spanning the gap. This CDR3 has 13 residues. Germline CDR1 and CDR2: SGHAT and FQNNGV. The CDR3 loop reads CASSLGGVYEQYF. DNA of the CDR3: TGTGCCAGCAGCTTAGGCGGGGTCTACGAGCAGTACTTC.